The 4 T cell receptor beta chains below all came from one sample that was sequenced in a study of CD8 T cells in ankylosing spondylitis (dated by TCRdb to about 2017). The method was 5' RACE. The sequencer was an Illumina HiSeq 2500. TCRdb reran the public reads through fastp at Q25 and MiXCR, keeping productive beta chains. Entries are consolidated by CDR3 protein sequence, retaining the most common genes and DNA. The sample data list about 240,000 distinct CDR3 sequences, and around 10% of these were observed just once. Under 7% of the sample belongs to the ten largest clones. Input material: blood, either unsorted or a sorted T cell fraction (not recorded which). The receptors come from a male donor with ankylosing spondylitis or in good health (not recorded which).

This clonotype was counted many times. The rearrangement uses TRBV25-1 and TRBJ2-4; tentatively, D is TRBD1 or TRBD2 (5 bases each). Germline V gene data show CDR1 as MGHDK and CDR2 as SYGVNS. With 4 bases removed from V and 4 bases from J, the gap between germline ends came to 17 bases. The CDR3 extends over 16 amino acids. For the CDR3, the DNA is TGTGCCAGCAGTGGGACGACTGGGACGGATAAAAACATTCAGTACTTC. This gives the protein CASSGTTGTDKNIQYF.

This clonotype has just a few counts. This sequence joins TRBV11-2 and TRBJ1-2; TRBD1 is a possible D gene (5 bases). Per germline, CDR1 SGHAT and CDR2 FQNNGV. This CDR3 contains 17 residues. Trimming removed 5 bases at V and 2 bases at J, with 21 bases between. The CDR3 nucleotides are TGTGCCAGCAGCCATACTAAGACAGTCCTCCTAAACTATGGCTACACCTTC. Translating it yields CASSHTKTVLLNYGYTF.

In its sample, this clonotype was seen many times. The CDR3 reads CSVEPGQGWVYTF. The CDR3, as DNA: TGCAGCGTTGAACCGGGACAGGGTTGGGTCTACACCTTC. V usage is TRBV29-1 and J usage is TRBJ1-2; 9 nucleotides align to TRBD1. This CDR3 is 13 amino acids long. The J segment lost 10 bases and the V segment lost 2 bases, leaving 8 bases of the junction unmatched. From germline, CDR1 is SQVTM and CDR2 ANQGSEA.

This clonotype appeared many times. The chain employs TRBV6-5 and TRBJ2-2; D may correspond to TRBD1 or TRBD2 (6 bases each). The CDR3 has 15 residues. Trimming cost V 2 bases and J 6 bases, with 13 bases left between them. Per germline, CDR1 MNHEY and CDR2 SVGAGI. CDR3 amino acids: CASSYRGRRSGELFF. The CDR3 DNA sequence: TGTGCCAGCAGTTACCGGGGGCGCAGGTCCGGGGAGCTGTTTTTT.